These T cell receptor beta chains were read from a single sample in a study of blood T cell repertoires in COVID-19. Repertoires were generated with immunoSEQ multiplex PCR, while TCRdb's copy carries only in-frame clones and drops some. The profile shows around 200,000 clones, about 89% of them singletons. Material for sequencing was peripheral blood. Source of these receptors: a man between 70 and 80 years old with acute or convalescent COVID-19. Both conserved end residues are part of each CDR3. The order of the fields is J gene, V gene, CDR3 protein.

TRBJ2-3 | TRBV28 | CASRTVATDTQYF
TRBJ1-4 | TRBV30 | CAWSVPWGQLNEKLFF
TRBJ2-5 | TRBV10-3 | CAISSGTGVQETQYF
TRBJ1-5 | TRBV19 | CASLTPGGNQPQHF
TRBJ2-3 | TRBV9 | CASSAQSFSWDTQYF
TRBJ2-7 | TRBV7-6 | CASSQTVYEQYF
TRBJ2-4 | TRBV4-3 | CASSQDGTTAWGENIQYF
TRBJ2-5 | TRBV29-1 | CSVVPITWETQYF
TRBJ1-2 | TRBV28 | CASSPLRGGGYGYTF
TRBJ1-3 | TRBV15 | CATSRVYSLSGNTIYF
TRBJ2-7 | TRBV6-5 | CASSVRDRTPEQYF
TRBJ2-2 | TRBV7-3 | CASSRGRGNTGELFF
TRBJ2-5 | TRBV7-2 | CASSLGSGSLQETQYF
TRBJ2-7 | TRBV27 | CASSSPGQGSYEQYF
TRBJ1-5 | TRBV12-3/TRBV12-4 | CASSLDRNQPQHF
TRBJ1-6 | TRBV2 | CASRTAGPGSYNSPLHF
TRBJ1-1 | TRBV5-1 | CASSLAAGGMNTEAFF
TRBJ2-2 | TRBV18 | CASPTGTGGSSNTGELFF
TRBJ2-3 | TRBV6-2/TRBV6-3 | CASSSPHRGADTQYF
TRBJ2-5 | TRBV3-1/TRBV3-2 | CASSSGETQYF
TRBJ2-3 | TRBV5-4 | CASSLRQAARIDTQYF
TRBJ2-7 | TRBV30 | CAWARQGISYEQYF